The rows below give T cell receptor beta chains drawn from one sample of a study of blood T cell repertoires in COVID-19. Assay: immunoSEQ multiplex PCR; the TCRdb copy retains only in-frame clones and omits some. Of fewer than 100,000 clones in the sample, 70% to 90% are singletons; the top ten hold around 7%. The sequenced sample consisted of peripheral blood. All receptors come from a human donor with acute or convalescent COVID-19. The donor label of this sample is uncertain. CDR3s include the opening cysteine and the closing phenylalanine or tryptophan. The D gene is left open where the match is weak. The size entry is marked missing in some rows and otherwise reads once, few, many or a size class.

clone_size,d_call,v_call,j_call,cdr3_nt,cdr3_aa
.,TRBD1,TRBV19,TRBJ2-1,TGTGCCAGTACCCCGGGACAGGGGTCGTCTTATGAGCAGTTCTTC,CASTPGQGSSYEQFF
once,.,TRBV7-2,TRBJ1-6,TGTGCCAGCAGCTCCCTGGCAGGAACCAGTTCACCCCTCCACTTT,CASSSLAGTSSPLHF
.,TRBD2,TRBV11-3,TRBJ2-7,TGTGCCAGCAGCTTGGGGAGGGGTTCTTACGAGCAGTACTTC,CASSLGRGSYEQYF
.,.,TRBV20-1,TRBJ1-1,TGCAGTGCTAGACAGGCTGAAGCTTTCTTT,CSARQAEAFF
.,.,TRBV19,TRBJ1-5,TGTGCCAGTAGAGGAGATAGGAGATCCGACCTTCTCAATCAGCCCCAGCATTTT,CASRGDRRSDLLNQPQHF
.,.,TRBV5-1,TRBJ2-7,TGCGCCAGCAGCCCGGGAACGTCTTCGTCCACCTACGAGCAGTACTTC,CASSPGTSSSTYEQYF
.,TRBD1,TRBV28,TRBJ1-2,TGTGCCAGCAGTTCCTCAGGGGGCAGGAGCTATGGCTACACCTTC,CASSSSGGRSYGYTF
.,TRBD1,TRBV7-2,TRBJ1-5,TGTGCCAGCAGCTATACCGGGACAGGGGCAAAACAGCCCCAGCATTTT,CASSYTGTGAKQPQHF
.,.,TRBV4-3,TRBJ1-6,TGCGCCAGCAGCCAAGATAGGCAGGGGTGGCATTCACCCCTCCACTTT,CASSQDRQGWHSPLHF
.,.,TRBV12-3/TRBV12-4,TRBJ1-1,TGTGCCAGCAGTACTCAGGGAACTGAAGCTTTCTTT,CASSTQGTEAFF
.,TRBD2,TRBV29-1,TRBJ2-3,TGCAGCGTTGAAGCTGTAGCGGGGGGTGGACCGAGCACAGATACGCAGTATTTT,CSVEAVAGGGPSTDTQYF
once,.,TRBV11-3,TRBJ2-7,TGTGCCAGCAGCCAGGGGACCTACGAGCAGTACTTC,CASSQGTYEQYF
.,TRBD2,TRBV6-5,TRBJ2-3,TGTGCCAGCAGTTACGGGCTAGCGGGCACAGATACGCAGTATTTT,CASSYGLAGTDTQYF
.,.,TRBV2,TRBJ2-2,TGTGCCAGCAGGGCGGGCCGAGGACAGAAGAACACCGGGGAGCTGTTTTTT,CASRAGRGQKNTGELFF
.,.,TRBV4-3,TRBJ1-1,TGCGCCAGCAGCCAAGATAGAGGAGGGAACACTGAAGCTTTCTTT,CASSQDRGGNTEAFF
.,.,TRBV10-3,TRBJ1-6,TGTGCCATCAGTGAGTGGGACACGGCTAATTCACCCCTCCACTTT,CAISEWDTANSPLHF
.,.,TRBV11-2,TRBJ2-1,TGTGCCAGCAGCTTCACGGGCAATGAGCAGTTCTTC,CASSFTGNEQFF
.,TRBD1,TRBV12-3/TRBV12-4,TRBJ1-2,TGTGCCACCAACGGACAGGACTACTATGGCTACACCTTC,CATNGQDYYGYTF
.,.,TRBV27,TRBJ1-1,TGTGCCAGCAGTTTCAGAACAGCAAAGAACACTGAAGCTTTCTTT,CASSFRTAKNTEAFF
.,TRBD1,TRBV27,TRBJ1-6,TGTGCCAGCAGTTCACAGGGGCCCCTCAAGCGGCTCCACTTT,CASSSQGPLKRLHF
.,.,TRBV3-1/TRBV3-2,TRBJ2-7,TGTGCCAGCAGCCAAGGAGGGTTGGACGAGCAGTACTTC,CASSQGGLDEQYF
.,TRBD1,TRBV28,TRBJ2-5,TGTGCCAGCAGTTCTCAGGGGGACACCCTCCAAGAGACCCAGTACTTC,CASSSQGDTLQETQYF
.,TRBD2,TRBV12-5,TRBJ2-5,TGTGCTAGTGGTTTTCTGCCTAGCGGACAAGAGACCCAGTACTTC,CASGFLPSGQETQYF
.,TRBD1,TRBV6-5,TRBJ1-2,TGTGCCAGCAGTAGCCTAACCGGGACAGACTACACCTTC,CASSSLTGTDYTF
.,.,TRBV7-9,TRBJ1-6,TGTGCCAGCAGCTTAGATTTGGGGGGGGGCTCCTATAATTCACCCCTCCACTTT,CASSLDLGGGSYNSPLHF
.,.,TRBV20-1,TRBJ2-7,TGCAGTGCTTCGGACAACTACGAGCAGTACTTC,CSASDNYEQYF
.,TRBD1,TRBV29-1,TRBJ2-7,TGCAGCGTTGTGGCAGGGGGAGTCGAGCAGTACTTC,CSVVAGGVEQYF
.,.,TRBV6-5,TRBJ1-1,TGTGCCAGCAGTTACTCTAGTGGGGCGTTTACTGAAGCTTTCTTT,CASSYSSGAFTEAFF
.,TRBD1,TRBV7-9,TRBJ1-6,TGTGCCAGCTCATGGACAGGGCAGTCCTCACCCCTCCACTTT,CASSWTGQSSPLHF
.,TRBD1,TRBV12-3/TRBV12-4,TRBJ1-5,TGTGCCAGCAGCCAAGACAGGGCTCAGCCCCAGCATTTT,CASSQDRAQPQHF
.,TRBD1,TRBV10-3,TRBJ2-7,TGTGCCATCAGTCAATCCAGGGGGCAGTCCTACGAGCAGTACTTC,CAISQSRGQSYEQYF
.,TRBD2,TRBV24-1,TRBJ2-1,TGTGCCACCATCGCTAGCGGGGGGGCGAATGAGCAGTTCTTC,CATIASGGANEQFF
.,TRBD1,TRBV10-3,TRBJ1-2,TGTGCCATCAGTGAGAAAGGACAGGGAACGGGTGGCTACACCTTC,CAISEKGQGTGGYTF
.,TRBD1,TRBV4-2,TRBJ2-7,TGTGCCAGCAGCCCGTTCGACAGGGGGTTCTCCTACGAGCAGTACTTC,CASSPFDRGFSYEQYF
.,TRBD1,TRBV19,TRBJ2-3,TGTGCCAGTAGTATTGCCCTGACAGGGGGTACAGATACGCAGTATTTT,CASSIALTGGTDTQYF
.,TRBD2,TRBV18,TRBJ2-1,TGTGCCAGCTCACCCCGGGCCATAGCGGGGGGCCTCTACAATGAGCAGTTCTTC,CASSPRAIAGGLYNEQFF
.,.,TRBV25-1,TRBJ2-1,TGTGCCAGCAGCCGCTCGGGGTCAGCCTACAATGAGCAGTTCTTC,CASSRSGSAYNEQFF
.,TRBD1,TRBV11-2,TRBJ1-2,TGTGCCAGCAGCTTAGACCGACAGGGGGATGGCTACACCTTC,CASSLDRQGDGYTF
.,TRBD1,TRBV18,TRBJ1-1,TGTGCCAGCTCACCAGGGACAGGGAGTACTGAAGCTTTCTTT,CASSPGTGSTEAFF
.,TRBD1,TRBV5-1,TRBJ2-1,TGCGCCAGCAGCAGCCGGGACAGGGTGTACAATGAGCAGTTCTTC,CASSSRDRVYNEQFF
few,TRBD2,TRBV7-6,TRBJ2-3,TGTGCCAGCAGCTCTCCGGGCCCAGCGGGGCAGACAGATACGCAGTATTTT,CASSSPGPAGQTDTQYF
once,.,TRBV9,TRBJ2-6,TGTGCCAGCAGCCCGACAGGACCCTCTGGGGCCAACGTCCTGACTTTC,CASSPTGPSGANVLTF
.,.,TRBV6-5,TRBJ1-1,TGTGCCAGCAGTAAGGGGGTCGGTATCACTGAAGCTTTCTTT,CASSKGVGITEAFF
.,.,TRBV5-6,TRBJ2-5,TGTGCCAGCAGACAAGGGGGGGGCGGCGAGACCCAGTACTTC,CASRQGGGGETQYF
.,TRBD2,TRBV6-4,TRBJ2-1,TGTGCCAGCAGTGCCCCGGGTAGCGGGGGGGCTGATGAGCAGTTCTTC,CASSAPGSGGADEQFF
.,.,TRBV5-8,TRBJ1-5,TGTGCCAGCAGGGTGCCGACAGGTTCTCATCTGGTCCAGCATTTT,CASRVPTGSHLVQHF
.,.,TRBV10-3,TRBJ1-5,TGTGCCATCAGGGGGGCCGGAGAGAATCAGCCCCAGCATTTT,CAIRGAGENQPQHF
.,.,TRBV30,TRBJ1-4,TGTGCCTGGAGGGCCTTGGGCAGGGATGAAAAACTGTTTTTT,CAWRALGRDEKLFF
.,TRBD1,TRBV28,TRBJ2-4,TGTGCCAGCAGTTCTCCGATGAAGGGGGCAAACATTCAGTACTTC,CASSSPMKGANIQYF
.,.,TRBV7-9,TRBJ1-2,TGTGCCAGCAGCTCCGTGGGAGGGGGGAACTATGGCTACACCTTC,CASSSVGGGNYGYTF